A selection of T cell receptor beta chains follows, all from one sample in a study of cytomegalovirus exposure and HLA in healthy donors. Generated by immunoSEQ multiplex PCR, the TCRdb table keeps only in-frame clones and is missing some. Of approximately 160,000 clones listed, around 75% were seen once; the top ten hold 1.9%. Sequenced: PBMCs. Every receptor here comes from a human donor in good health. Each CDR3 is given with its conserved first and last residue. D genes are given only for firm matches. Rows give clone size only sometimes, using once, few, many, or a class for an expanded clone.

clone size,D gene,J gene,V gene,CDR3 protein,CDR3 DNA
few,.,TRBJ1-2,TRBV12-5,CASGFPSLTENYGYTF,TGTGCTAGTGGTTTCCCTTCCCTGACAGAGAACTATGGCTACACCTTC
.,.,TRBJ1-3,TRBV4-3,CASSFLAGGSGNTIYF,TGCGCCAGCAGCTTCCTTGCGGGTGGTTCTGGAAACACCATATATTTT
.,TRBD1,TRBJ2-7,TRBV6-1,CASSLGPTGTYGQYF,TGTGCCAGCAGTCTAGGGCCGACAGGGACCTACGGGCAGTACTTC
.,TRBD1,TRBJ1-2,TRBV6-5,CASQRQGLCGYTF,TGTGCCAGTCAAAGACAGGGGCTCTGCGGCTACACCTTC
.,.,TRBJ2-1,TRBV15,CATSRVASGGEQFF,TGTGCCACCAGCAGAGTTGCGTCCGGCGGGGAGCAGTTCTTC
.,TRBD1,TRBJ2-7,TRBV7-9,CASSTTGPYEQYF,TGTGCCAGCAGCACGACAGGGCCCTACGAGCAGTACTTC
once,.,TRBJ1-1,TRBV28,CASSNRQGYTEAFF,TGTGCCAGCAGCAACAGGCAAGGGTACACTGAAGCTTTCTTT
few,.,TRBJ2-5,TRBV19,CASSIVPGQETQYF,TGTGCCAGTAGTATAGTCCCAGGCCAAGAGACCCAGTACTTC
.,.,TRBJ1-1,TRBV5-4,CASSLGHITEAFF,TGTGCCAGCAGCTTGGGACACATCACTGAAGCTTTCTTT
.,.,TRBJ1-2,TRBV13,CASSLDRGGYTF,TGTGCCAGCAGCTTAGACCGAGGTGGCTACACCTTC
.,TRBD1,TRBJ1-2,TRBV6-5,CASSYSGGTGRYGYTF,TGTGCCAGCAGTTACTCGGGGGGGACAGGCCGCTATGGCTACACCTTC
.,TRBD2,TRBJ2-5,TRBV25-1,CASSEWGLAEQETQYF,TGTGCCAGCAGTGAATGGGGACTAGCGGAACAAGAGACCCAGTACTTC
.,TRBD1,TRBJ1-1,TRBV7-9,CASSLDRDSTEAFF,TGTGCCAGCAGCTTAGACAGGGACAGCACTGAAGCTTTCTTT
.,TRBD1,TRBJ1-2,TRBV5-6,CASSPGQGLRYTF,TGTGCCAGCAGCCCTGGACAGGGTCTGCGCTACACCTTC
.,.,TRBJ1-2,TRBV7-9,CASSLPGYGYGYTF,TGTGCCAGCAGCTTACCCGGGTACGGGTATGGCTACACCTTC
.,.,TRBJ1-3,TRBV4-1,CASSQASSGNTIYF,TGCGCCAGCAGCCAAGCCAGCTCTGGAAACACCATATATTTT
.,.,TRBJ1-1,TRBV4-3,CASSQDHTGAEAFF,TGCGCCAGCAGCCAAGATCATACGGGGGCTGAAGCTTTCTTT
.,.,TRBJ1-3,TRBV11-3,CASTRDSGNTIYF,TGTGCCAGCACCCGGGACTCTGGAAACACCATATATTTT
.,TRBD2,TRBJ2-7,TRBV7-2,CASSVSGGGEQYF,TGTGCCAGCAGCGTTAGCGGGGGGGGTGAGCAGTACTTC
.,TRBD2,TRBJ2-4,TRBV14,CASSLTAGGNIQYF,TGTGCCAGCAGCCTGACCGCGGGAGGAAACATTCAGTACTTC
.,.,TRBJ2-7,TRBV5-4,CASSGGDLLSSYEQYF,TGTGCCAGCAGTGGAGGGGACCTCCTGAGCTCCTACGAGCAGTACTTC
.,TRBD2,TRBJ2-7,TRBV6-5,CAAGLADYEQYF,TGTGCCGCTGGGCTAGCGGATTACGAGCAGTACTTC